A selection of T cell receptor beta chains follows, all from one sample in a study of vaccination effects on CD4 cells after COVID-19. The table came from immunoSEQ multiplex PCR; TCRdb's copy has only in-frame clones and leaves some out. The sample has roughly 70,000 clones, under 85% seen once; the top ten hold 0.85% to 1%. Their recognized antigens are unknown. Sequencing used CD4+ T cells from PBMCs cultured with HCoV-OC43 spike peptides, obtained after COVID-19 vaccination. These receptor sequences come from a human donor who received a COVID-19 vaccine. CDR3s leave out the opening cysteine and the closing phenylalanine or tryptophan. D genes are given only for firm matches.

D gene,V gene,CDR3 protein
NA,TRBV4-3,ASSQTPNYPENLAGRQDTQY
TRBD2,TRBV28,ASSLFGSGGYNEQF
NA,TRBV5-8,ASSLGVHYNEQF
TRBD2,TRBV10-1,ASASAGTSGNNEQF
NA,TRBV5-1,ASSSGGVMNTEAF
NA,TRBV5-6,ASSWGPLNTDTQY
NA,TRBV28,ASTSQGRTGELF
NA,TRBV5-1,ASSLASWGANYGYT
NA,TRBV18,ASSPNRVGDTGELF
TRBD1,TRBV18,ASSQQQGAQGEAF
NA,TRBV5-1,ASSLAAGQRGGTQY
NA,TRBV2,ASSEGRGGQPQH
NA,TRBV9,ASREGNSGANVLT
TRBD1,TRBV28,ASIYRTGRPGNTIY
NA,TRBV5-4,ASSPTPGDEKLF
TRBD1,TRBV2,ASTAMGRQGVGGYT
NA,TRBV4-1,ASSQDSLLQPQH
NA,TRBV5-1,ASSFQGSSTDTQY
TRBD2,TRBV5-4,ASSLQRLAGGRETQY
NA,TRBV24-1,ATSDTRGGNTIY
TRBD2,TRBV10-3,AIKGSGVPGELF
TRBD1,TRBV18,ASSPDREGSYGYT
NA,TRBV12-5,ASGFSRDTQY
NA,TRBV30,AWSVGWGLGNIQY
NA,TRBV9,ASSTLTANTEAF
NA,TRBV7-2,ASSLGGSGANVLT
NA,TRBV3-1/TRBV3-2,ASSPFAGAEAF
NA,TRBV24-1,ATSDSGTTNEKLF
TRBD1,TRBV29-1,SVLPTGIIHNEQF
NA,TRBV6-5,ASSYGRENQPQH
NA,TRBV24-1,ATSATGFETQY
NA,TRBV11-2,ASSSQGGLIYGYT
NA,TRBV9,ASSQRRDSEAF
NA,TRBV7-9,ASSSRQNSPLH
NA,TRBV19,ASSERTTHTYGYT
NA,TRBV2,ASTPGSSYNEQF